This TCR beta chain was profiled in a study of blood T cell repertoires in COVID-19. CDR1 and CDR2 from the germline V gene are LGHDT and YNNKEL (reference sequence). V shed 4 bases and J shed 1 base, with 10 bases lying between them. The CDR3 spans 14 residues. In the authors' workflow: Amplification of reference gene primers was used by the study to estimate nucleated cell counts. The data were produced by immunoSEQ multiplex PCR, yet TCRdb's version contains in-frame clones alone and is incomplete. D and trimming come from the DNA, and the V and J calls and clone size come from that table. This sample has about 47,000 clones, with 75% to 90% found just once.

The chain couples TRBV3-1 (or the pseudogene TRBV3-2) to TRBJ1-1; the D gene is possibly TRBD1 (5 bases). The sample consisted of peripheral blood. This TCR was sampled from a human donor with acute or convalescent COVID-19. The donor label of this sample is uncertain. The CDR3 DNA reads as TGTGCCAGCAGCCTGGGACTGAGGAACACTGAAGCTTTCTTT. Amino acids: CASSLGLRNTEAFF.